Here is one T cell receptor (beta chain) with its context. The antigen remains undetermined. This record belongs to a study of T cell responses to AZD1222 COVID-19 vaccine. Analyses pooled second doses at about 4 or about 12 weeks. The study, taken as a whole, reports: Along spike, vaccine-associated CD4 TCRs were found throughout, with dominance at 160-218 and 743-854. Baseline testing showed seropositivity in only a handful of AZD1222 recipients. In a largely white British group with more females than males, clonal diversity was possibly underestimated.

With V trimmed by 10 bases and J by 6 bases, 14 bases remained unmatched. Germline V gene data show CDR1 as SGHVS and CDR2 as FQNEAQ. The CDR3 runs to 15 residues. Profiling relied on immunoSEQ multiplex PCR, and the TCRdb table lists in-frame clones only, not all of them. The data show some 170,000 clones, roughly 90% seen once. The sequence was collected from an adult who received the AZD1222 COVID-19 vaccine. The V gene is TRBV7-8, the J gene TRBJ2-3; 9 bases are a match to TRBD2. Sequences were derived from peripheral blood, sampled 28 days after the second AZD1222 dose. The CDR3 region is CATKPGGLARDTQYF. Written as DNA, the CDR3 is TGTGCCACCAAACCGGGGGGACTAGCTCGGGATACGCAGTATTTT.